The T cell receptor (beta chain) described here comes from a study of read filtering for tumor transcriptome and immune sequencing. Across the whole study: Revised staging placed roughly 8 patients in R-ISS I, over 15 in II, 7 in III. Study results and caveats: Compared with RNA-seq, IR-seq gave much higher clonotype depth and reliability. Single-read clonotypes: 80% to 90% of IR-seq clonotypes (about 3.5% of reads), 65% to 75% of RNA-seq clonotypes (approximately 49% of reads). Without single-read clonotypes, shared clonotype proportions correlated more between IR-seq and RNA-seq.

This library used about 360 ng RNA and molecular barcoded adaptors spanning alpha/delta and beta/gamma chains. A single record per CDR3 protein comes from TCRdb applying MiXCR to the reads. The data contain fewer than 45,000 distinct CDR3 sequences, over 9.5% of them singletons. At least ten counts were recorded for this clonotype. As yet, its antigen is unknown. CDR3 length: 14 amino acids. Germline V CDR1 and CDR2: SGHRS, YFSETQ. V dropped 0 bases and J dropped 8 bases, with 13 bases sitting between them. The chain is built from TRBV5-1 and TRBJ2-3; maybe TRBD1 (6 bases). Sequences were obtained from a population of CD138-negative cells sorted from bone marrow. The origin of this receptor is a donor at least 40 years old with multiple myeloma. Written as DNA, the CDR3 is TGCGCCAGCAGCTTGGGACAGGATGGAGCTACGCAGTATTTT. Encoded protein: CASSLGQDGATQYF.